This entry features one T cell receptor beta chain sequence. Its antigen remains unknown. This sample was taken from a study of T cells expressing NK-cell markers. Overall study findings and caveats: In a group of 5 or 6 donors, dominant NKG2C+ clonotypes represented about 1.0-7.5% of CD8+ T cells. In several donors, dominant clonotypes made up about 25-65% of CD3+CD56-NKG2C+ cells.

CDR3 length equals 16 residues. CDR1 and CDR2 from the germline V gene are SGHTA and FQGNSA. TCRdb reanalyzed the 5' RACE reads and collapses them to one entry per CDR3 protein, without DNA. With 400,000 to 500,000 distinct CDR3 sequences in the sample, the ten largest clones hold about 7.1%. The TCR originated in a woman aged 18-69 years in good health. The chain has TRBV7-2 and TRBJ2-1; TCRdb's assignment of TRBD2 cannot be checked, as there is no DNA. Sequenced material: blood T cells: a sorted CD56 or NKG2C T cell subset, CD4+ or CD8+ T cells, or bulk PBMC T cells (not recorded which). The CDR3 here is CASSTQSGGVYNEQFF. The variable domain in full, completed from reference TRBV7-2 and TRBJ2-1, reads GAGVSQSPSNKVTEKGKDVELRCDPISGHTALYWYRQSLGQGLEFLIYFQGNSAPDKSGLPSDRFSAERTGGSVSTLTIQRTQQEDSAVYLCASSTQSGGVYNEQFFGPGTRLTVL.